A selection of T cell receptor beta chains follows, all from one sample in a study of T cell responses to AZD1222 COVID-19 vaccine. Method: immunoSEQ multiplex PCR; TCRdb's copy keeps in-frame clones and lacks some. The sample lists roughly 50,000 clones; 80% to 90% were seen once. The source was peripheral blood, collected on day 0 of AZD1222 vaccination. The receptors stem from an adult in good health. Each CDR3 is given with its conserved first and last residue. Fields, in order: J gene, V gene, CDR3 protein.

J: TRBJ2-4; V: TRBV2; CDR3: CASSYRLAGEVRAKNIQYF
J: TRBJ2-1; V: TRBV29-1; CDR3: CSVSRQGNNEQFF
J: TRBJ2-7; V: TRBV9; CDR3: CASSVGLAGAYEQYF
J: TRBJ2-3; V: TRBV5-4; CDR3: CASSSGQTQADTQYF
J: TRBJ2-5; V: TRBV5-1; CDR3: CASSLSLETQYF
J: TRBJ1-2; V: TRBV19; CDR3: CASSIAGTNYGYTF
J: TRBJ2-1; V: TRBV7-9; CDR3: CASSFSSGNNEQFF
J: TRBJ2-7; V: TRBV30; CDR3: CACSDSQFYEQYF
J: TRBJ2-3; V: TRBV7-9; CDR3: CASSLGLSTDTQYF
J: TRBJ1-6; V: TRBV5-6; CDR3: CASSPGTENSPLHF
J: TRBJ2-6; V: TRBV27; CDR3: CATGRVQTLFSGANVLTF
J: TRBJ1-1; V: TRBV27; CDR3: CASSPLGQGNTEAFF
J: TRBJ2-1; V: TRBV6-5; CDR3: CASSSTGGGHNEQFF
J: TRBJ2-6; V: TRBV6-2/TRBV6-3; CDR3: CASSQRGSGANVLTF
J: TRBJ1-1; V: TRBV6-5; CDR3: CASRPRPLMNTEAFF
J: TRBJ1-1; V: TRBV27; CDR3: CASSASGFGTEAFF
J: TRBJ1-4; V: TRBV9; CDR3: CASSESGQGFEKLFF
J: TRBJ1-4; V: TRBV5-1; CDR3: CASRAFSGATNEKLFF
J: TRBJ2-2; V: TRBV25-1; CDR3: CASSEFRQPNTGELFF
J: TRBJ2-7; V: TRBV24-1; CDR3: CATSALGASPWEQYF
J: TRBJ1-1; V: TRBV6-1; CDR3: CASSGEPGRLDTEAFF
J: TRBJ1-3; V: TRBV11-2; CDR3: CASSSPTRGSGNTIYF
J: TRBJ2-2; V: TRBV12-3/TRBV12-4; CDR3: CASSYTATGELFF
J: TRBJ2-2; V: TRBV7-6; CDR3: CASSLLRGGELFF
J: TRBJ1-1; V: TRBV29-1; CDR3: CSVSITGTWRTEAFF
J: TRBJ1-2; V: TRBV29-1; CDR3: CSVEPEDTYNYGYTF
J: TRBJ2-4; V: TRBV28; CDR3: CASSPGALRSGTAKNIQYF
J: TRBJ2-7; V: TRBV29-1; CDR3: CSVVLAGGFYEQYF
J: TRBJ1-1; V: TRBV19; CDR3: CASSRGRLEAFF
J: TRBJ2-1; V: TRBV7-2; CDR3: CASSITSGPMNEQFF
J: TRBJ1-2; V: TRBV7-9; CDR3: CASSLPGLYGYTF
J: TRBJ1-5; V: TRBV19; CDR3: CASSSQWLEPQHF
J: TRBJ2-1; V: TRBV6-1; CDR3: CASREERRSYNEQFF
J: TRBJ2-7; V: TRBV9; CDR3: CASSWGDVGLYEQYF
J: TRBJ1-2; V: TRBV19; CDR3: CASSIGQGRSWDGYTF
J: TRBJ1-2; V: TRBV3-1/TRBV3-2; CDR3: CASSQAQGYTF
J: TRBJ2-7; V: TRBV3-1/TRBV3-2; CDR3: CASSQRLAVSGEQYF
J: TRBJ2-3; V: TRBV6-1; CDR3: CASSDTSGTLGTDTQYF
J: TRBJ2-1; V: TRBV24-1; CDR3: CATSQVGTLNEQFF
J: TRBJ1-6; V: TRBV7-6; CDR3: CASSQDGISYNSPLHF
J: TRBJ2-2; V: TRBV11-3; CDR3: CASSLGGETGELFF
J: TRBJ1-1; V: TRBV5-1; CDR3: CASSLGPMNTEAFF
J: TRBJ1-2; V: TRBV28; CDR3: CASSSGTYHYGGYTF
J: TRBJ2-1; V: TRBV27; CDR3: CASSSDSSSYNEQFF
J: TRBJ1-2; V: TRBV6-5; CDR3: CASSNDGYGYTF
J: TRBJ1-4; V: TRBV5-1; CDR3: CASSLEGRNEKLFF
J: TRBJ2-5; V: TRBV3-1/TRBV3-2; CDR3: CASSRLAVPQYF
J: TRBJ2-6; V: TRBV3-1/TRBV3-2; CDR3: CASSQDIGAGANVLTF
J: TRBJ1-2; V: TRBV24-1; CDR3: CATSDPRQGISGYTF
J: TRBJ1-5; V: TRBV10-3; CDR3: CAISKGTDSNQPQHF
J: TRBJ1-2; V: TRBV28; CDR3: CASTGGYGYTF
J: TRBJ2-7; V: TRBV18; CDR3: CASSPDNYEQYF
J: TRBJ2-7; V: TRBV29-1; CDR3: CSVEPLAGGSYEQYF